One sample yielded the 20 T cell receptor beta chains listed below, sequenced in a study of control samples from healthy donors and cancer patients. Here immunoSEQ multiplex PCR was the method, and the copy in TCRdb shows in-frame clones only, minus some. The sample contains approximately 190,000 clones, around 90% of which appear only once. Input material: blood. Receptors originate from a man younger than 45 in good health.

The V and J genes are TRBV5-8 and TRBJ2-1, with 8 positions matching TRBD2. V lost 10 bases and J lost 3; bases outside the gene matches: 6. Germline V gene data show CDR1 as SGHTS and CDR2 as YDEGEE. CDR3 length: 13 amino acids. CDR3 loop: CADSAGVYNEQFF. The CDR3, as DNA: TGTGCCGACTCAGCGGGGGTCTACAATGAGCAGTTCTTC. The full variable domain, its missing parts supplied by reference TRBV5-8 and TRBJ2-1, is EAGVTQSPTHLIKTRGQQATLRCSPISGHTSVYWYQQALGLGLQFLLWYDEGEERNRGNFPPRFSGRQFPNYSSELNVNALELEDSALYLCADSAGVYNEQFFGPGTRLTVL.

This clone was found once. The chain carries TRBV4-2 and TRBJ2-7; a weak D match, TRBD1 (6 bases). The germline gives CDR1 LGHNA, CDR2 YNFKEQ. CDR3 length equals 14 residues. V shed 3 bases and J shed 3 bases, with 12 bases lying between them. The CDR3 DNA reads as TGTGCCAGCAGCCAGTTAGGACAGAACTACGAGCAGTACTTC. Its translation: CASSQLGQNYEQYF.

The V gene is TRBV6-5, the J gene TRBJ2-7; D possibly corresponds to TRBD2 (5 bases). Trimming pared 1 base from V and 3 bases from J, leaving 7 bases between. Germline lookup yields CDR1 MNHEY and CDR2 SVGAGI. CDR3 length: 13 residues. The CDR3 sequence is CASSYWAGYEQYF. The CDR3 DNA is TGTGCCAGCAGTTACTGGGCGGGCTACGAGCAGTACTTC.

The chain carries TRBV23-1 and TRBJ2-2; D is possibly TRBD1 (5 bases). TRBV23-1 is annotated as an ORF whose role is uncertain. V gave up 0 bases and J gave up 4 bases, with 6 bases separating them. There are 14 residues in the CDR3. The CDR3 DNA reads as TGCGCCAGCAGTCAATCAAGGGGCACCGGGGAGCTGTTTTTT. Translated, it gives CASSQSRGTGELFF.

The V gene is TRBV6-5, the J gene TRBJ1-1, with D possibly matching TRBD1 (6 bases). This CDR3 is 14 amino acids long. The V end was cut by 6 bases, the J end by 2 bases, with 13 bases between. The germline V gene encodes CDR1 MNHEY and CDR2 SVGAGI. CDR3 DNA: TGTGCCAGCAGACGGGACACTTCAAACACTGAAGCTTTCTTT. This encodes CASRRDTSNTEAFF.

The chain has TRBV5-1 and TRBJ1-5, with no clear D. CDR3 size: 16 residues. The germline V gene encodes CDR1 SGHRS and CDR2 YFSETQ. Trimming pared 0 bases from V and 0 bases from J, leaving 10 bases between. The CDR3 spells CASSLDRLYSNQPQHF. The CDR3 nucleotides are TGCGCCAGCAGCTTGGACAGACTTTATAGCAATCAGCCCCAGCATTTT.

The chain carries TRBV12-3 or TRBV12-4 and TRBJ1-2; 8 nucleotides line up with TRBD1. J gave up 8 bases and V 6 bases, and 8 bases lay outside the gene matches. The length of the CDR3 is 13 residues. CDR3 DNA: TGTGCCAGCAGGGGACAGGAGTTCTCGGGCTACACCTTC. Protein sequence: CASRGQEFSGYTF.

The chain combines TRBV28 with TRBJ2-7; D is perhaps TRBD1 (9 bases). Germline V CDR1 and CDR2: MDHEN, SYDVKM. This CDR3 is built from 15 residues. Trimming shortened V by 11 bases and J by 0 bases, and 20 bases separated the two germline ends. The CDR3: CASHGGDRVSYEQYF. CDR3 coding DNA: TGTGCCTCCCACGGGGGGGACAGGGTCTCCTACGAGCAGTACTTC.

The count of this clone is one. J is TRBJ2-2 and V is TRBV24-1; D is possibly TRBD1 (6 bases). Trimming removed 7 bases from V and 7 bases from J, with 15 bases in between. This CDR3 is built from 14 residues. In germline, CDR1 is KGHDR, CDR2 SFDVKD. The CDR3 spells CATSATGLFGELFF. Written as DNA, the CDR3 is TGTGCCACCAGCGCGACAGGCCTCTTCGGGGAGCTGTTTTTT.

CDR3 coding DNA: TGTGCCAGCAGCATCCTAGCGGGGGTCTCCTACGAGCAGTACTTC. It is translated as CASSILAGVSYEQYF. This sequence joins TRBV14 and TRBJ2-7, with 10 bases lining up with TRBD2. The CDR3 is 15 residues long. Germline V gives CDR1 SGHDN, CDR2 FVKESK. The junction had 4 bases not matched to a gene; V was cut back by 5 bases and J by 0 bases.

The table lists this clone with a few counts. This chain connects TRBV4-2 to TRBJ1-6; no firm D call. CDR1 is LGHNA, CDR2 YNFKEQ, per germline. Trimming removed 6 bases at V and 5 bases at J, with 17 bases between. The CDR3 has 16 residues. The CDR3 loop reads CASRQLNGANNSPLHF. CDR3 DNA: TGTGCCAGCAGACAACTCAATGGAGCTAATAATTCACCCCTCCACTTT.

The chain employs TRBV13 and TRBJ1-2; 7 positions match TRBD1. V dropped 0 bases and J dropped 5; count of bases not matched to a gene: 6. The CDR3 consists of 15 residues. Germline V gene sequence: CDR1 PRHDT, CDR2 FYEKMQ (reference sequence). CDR3 nucleotides: TGTGCCAGCAGCTTAGGACAGGGGCTTCGTTATGGCTACACCTTC. Its translation is CASSLGQGLRYGYTF.

The rearrangement joins TRBV19 to TRBJ1-5, with D possibly matching TRBD1 (6 bases). From germline, CDR1 is LNHDA and CDR2 SQIVND (reference sequence). V was shortened by 5 bases and J by 2 bases, with 19 bases between the two germline ends. The CDR3 runs 17 residues. The CDR3 reads CASSLIRQAGGNQPQHF. DNA of the CDR3: TGTGCCAGTAGTTTAATACGACAGGCCGGCGGCAATCAGCCCCAGCATTTT. Full variable domain (missing parts from reference TRBV19 and TRBJ1-5): DGGITQSPKYLFRKEGQNVTLSCEQNLNHDAMYWYRQDPGQGLRLIYYSQIVNDFQKGDIAEGYSVSREKKESFPLTVTSAQKNPTAFYLCASSLIRQAGGNQPQHFGDGTRLSIL.

V and J are TRBV6-1 and TRBJ2-1, with D possibly TRBD1 on 6 matching bases. Germline assignment: CDR1 MNHNS and CDR2 SASEGT. The CDR3 spans 16 residues. Trimming took 4 bases from V and 5 from J, leaving 18 bases between them. CDR3 sequence: CASSANRAAVHNEQFF. The CDR3 DNA follows: TGTGCCAGCAGTGCGAACAGGGCCGCCGTCCACAATGAGCAGTTCTTC.

In nucleotides, the CDR3 is TGTGCCAGCAGCTTATATAGGAGCCCGAGCTCTGGAAACACCATATATTTT. Its protein is CASSLYRSPSSGNTIYF. The rearrangement links TRBV7-9 to TRBJ1-3; D gene ambiguous. V gave up 2 bases and J gave up 0 bases, with 14 bases separating them. This CDR3 comprises 17 residues. Per the germline V gene, CDR1 is SEHNR and CDR2 is FQNEAQ (reference sequence).

The chain carries TRBV5-8 and TRBJ1-2, with 8 bases matching TRBD1. The CDR3 spans 15 residues. CDR1 is SGHTS, CDR2 YDEGEE, per germline. Unmatched junction bases numbered 12, after V lost 4 bases and J lost 7 bases. In DNA form, the CDR3 reads TGTGCCAGCAGCCGCGGACAGAAACAGGGGGGTGGCTACACCTTC. It is translated as CASSRGQKQGGGYTF.

V gene TRBV6-5 combines with J gene TRBJ2-3, with 7 nucleotides matching TRBD1. This CDR3 is 15 amino acids long. Germline V CDR1 and CDR2: MNHEY, SVGAGI. J gave up 1 base and V 6 bases, and 7 bases lay outside the gene matches. In DNA form, the CDR3 reads TGTGCCAGCAGAAGACAGGGTAGGGGCACAGATACGCAGTATTTT. This codes for CASRRQGRGTDTQYF.

This chain uses TRBV7-2 with TRBJ2-1, with D perhaps TRBD2 (6 bases). Trimming shortened V by 1 base and J by 6 bases, and 16 bases separated the two germline ends. CDR1 is SGHTA and CDR2 is FQGNSA in the germline V gene. The CDR3 extends over 16 amino acids. CDR3 in amino acids: CASSLVGGADINEQFF. The CDR3 nucleotides read TGTGCCAGCAGCTTAGTCGGCGGGGCTGATATCAATGAGCAGTTCTTC.

The chain combines TRBV5-4 with TRBJ2-7, with TRBD2 identical over 9 bases. J gave up 1 base and V 7 bases, and 3 bases lay outside the gene matches. The CDR3 consists of 13 residues. Germline V gene sequence: CDR1 SGHNT, CDR2 YYREEE (reference sequence). The chain's CDR3 is CASGRGGSYEQYF. Written as DNA, the CDR3 is TGTGCCAGCGGGCGGGGGGGATCCTACGAGCAGTACTTC.

The chain employs TRBV5-1 and TRBJ1-1; 11 nucleotides align to TRBD1. V dropped 4 bases and J dropped 2; count of bases not matched to a gene: 4. This CDR3 has 15 amino acids. The germline gives CDR1 SGHRS, CDR2 YFSETQ. CDR3 loop: CASSRTGGHNTEAFF. CDR3 nucleotide sequence: TGCGCCAGCAGCAGGACAGGGGGCCATAACACTGAAGCTTTCTTT.